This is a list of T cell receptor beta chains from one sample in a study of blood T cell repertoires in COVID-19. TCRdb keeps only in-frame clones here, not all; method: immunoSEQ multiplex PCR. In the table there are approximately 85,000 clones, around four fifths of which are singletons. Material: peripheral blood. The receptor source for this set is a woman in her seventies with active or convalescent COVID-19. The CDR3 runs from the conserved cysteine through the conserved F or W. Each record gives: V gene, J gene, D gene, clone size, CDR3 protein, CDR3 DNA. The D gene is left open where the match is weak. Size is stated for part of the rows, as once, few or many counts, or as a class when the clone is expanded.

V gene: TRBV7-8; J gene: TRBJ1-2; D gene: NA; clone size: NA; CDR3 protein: CASSFRRTDYGYTF; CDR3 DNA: TGTGCCAGCAGCTTTCGTAGGACAGACTATGGCTACACCTTC
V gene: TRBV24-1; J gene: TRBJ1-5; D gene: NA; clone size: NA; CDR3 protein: CATSDSGNQPQHF; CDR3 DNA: TGTGCCACCAGTGATTCGGGCAATCAGCCCCAGCATTTT
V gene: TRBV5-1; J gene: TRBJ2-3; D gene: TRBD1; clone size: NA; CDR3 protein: CASSIRGQGPDTQYF; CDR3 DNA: TGCGCCAGCAGCATTCGGGGACAGGGGCCAGATACGCAGTATTTT
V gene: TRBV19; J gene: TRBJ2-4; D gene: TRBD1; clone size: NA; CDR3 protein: CASRSSGTGGAYIQYF; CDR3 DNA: TGTGCCAGTAGGAGCTCCGGGACAGGGGGCGCCTACATTCAGTACTTC
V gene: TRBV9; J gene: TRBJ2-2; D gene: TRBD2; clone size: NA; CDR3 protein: CASSPPSLAGGLRELFF; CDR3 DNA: TGTGCCAGCAGCCCCCCCTCCCTAGCGGGGGGGCTAAGGGAGCTGTTTTTT
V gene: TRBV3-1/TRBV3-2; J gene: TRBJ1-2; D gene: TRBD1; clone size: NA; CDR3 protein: CASSLLGTGQGYTF; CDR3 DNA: TGTGCCAGCAGCCTACTTGGGACAGGCCAGGGCTACACCTTC
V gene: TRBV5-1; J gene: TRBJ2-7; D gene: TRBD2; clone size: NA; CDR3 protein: CASGEGRTAEQYF; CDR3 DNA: TGCGCCAGTGGGGAGGGTCGTACCGCCGAGCAGTACTTC
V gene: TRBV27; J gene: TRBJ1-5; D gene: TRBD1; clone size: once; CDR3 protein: CASSLTGVGNQPQHF; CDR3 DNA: TGTGCCAGCAGTTTGACAGGGGTGGGCAATCAGCCCCAGCATTTT
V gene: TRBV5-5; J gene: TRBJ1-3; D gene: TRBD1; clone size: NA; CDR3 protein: CASSFWDSQLSGNTIYF; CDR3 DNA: TGTGCCAGCAGCTTTTGGGACAGTCAACTCTCTGGAAACACCATATATTTT
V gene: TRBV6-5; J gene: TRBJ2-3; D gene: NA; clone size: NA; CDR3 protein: CASSYDRQPGTDTQYF; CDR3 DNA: TGTGCCAGCAGTTACGACCGACAACCTGGCACAGATACGCAGTATTTT
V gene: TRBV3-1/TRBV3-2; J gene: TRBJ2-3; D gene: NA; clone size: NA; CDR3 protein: CASSPVAGTSTDTQYF; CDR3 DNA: TGTGCCAGCAGCCCAGTGGCCGGGACTAGCACAGATACGCAGTATTTT
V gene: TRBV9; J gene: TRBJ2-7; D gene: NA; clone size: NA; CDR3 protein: CASSPPGRVGGEQYF; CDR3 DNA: TGTGCCAGCAGCCCCCCGGGGAGGGTAGGGGGTGAGCAGTACTTC
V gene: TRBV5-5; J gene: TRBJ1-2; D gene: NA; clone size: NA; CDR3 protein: CASSLTFGGYGGYTF; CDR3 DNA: TGTGCCAGCAGCTTGACCTTCGGGGGGTATGGTGGCTACACCTTC
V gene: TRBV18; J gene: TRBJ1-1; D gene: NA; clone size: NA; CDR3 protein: CASSPRRGAAMNTEAFF; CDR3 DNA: TGTGCCAGCTCACCAAGGCGGGGAGCCGCAATGAACACTGAAGCTTTCTTT
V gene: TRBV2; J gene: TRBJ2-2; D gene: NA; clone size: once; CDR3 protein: CASSQTGENTGELFF; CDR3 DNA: TGTGCCAGCAGCCAAACGGGGGAAAACACCGGGGAGCTGTTTTTT
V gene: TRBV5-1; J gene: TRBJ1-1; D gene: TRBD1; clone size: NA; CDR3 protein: CASSAQGAGTEAFF; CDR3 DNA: TGCGCCAGCAGCGCACAGGGGGCAGGCACTGAAGCTTTCTTT
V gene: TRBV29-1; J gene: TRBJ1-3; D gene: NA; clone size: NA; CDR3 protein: CSVGQGNTIYF; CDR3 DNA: TGCAGCGTTGGACAGGGAAACACCATATATTTT
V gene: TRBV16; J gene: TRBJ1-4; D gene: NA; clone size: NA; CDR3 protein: CASSRQGPTNEKLFF; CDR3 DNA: TGTGCCAGCAGCAGGCAGGGCCCGACTAATGAAAAACTGTTTTTT
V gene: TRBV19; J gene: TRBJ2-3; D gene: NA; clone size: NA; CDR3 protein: CASSIDITDTQYF; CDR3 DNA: TGTGCCAGTAGTATCGACATCACAGATACGCAGTATTTT
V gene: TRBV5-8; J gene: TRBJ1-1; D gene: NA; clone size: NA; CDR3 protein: CASTPRGGPLFWAFF; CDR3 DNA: TGTGCCAGCACCCCCAGAGGAGGGCCGCTTTTTTGGGCTTTCTTT
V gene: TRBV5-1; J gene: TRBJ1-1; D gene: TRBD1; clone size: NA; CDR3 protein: CASSLQGGAPTEAFF; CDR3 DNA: TGCGCCAGCAGCTTACAGGGGGGAGCCCCCACTGAAGCTTTCTTT
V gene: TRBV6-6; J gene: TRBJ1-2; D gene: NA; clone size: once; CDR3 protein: CASRATAYGYTF; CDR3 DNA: TGTGCCAGCAGGGCGACAGCATATGGCTACACCTTC
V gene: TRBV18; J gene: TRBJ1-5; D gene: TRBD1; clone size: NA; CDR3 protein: CASSPGQSNQPQHF; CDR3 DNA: TGTGCCAGCTCACCGGGACAGAGCAATCAGCCCCAGCATTTT
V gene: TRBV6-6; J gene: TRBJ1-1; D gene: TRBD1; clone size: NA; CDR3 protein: CASRQGARTEAFF; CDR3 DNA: TGTGCCAGCAGACAGGGGGCGCGGACTGAAGCTTTCTTT
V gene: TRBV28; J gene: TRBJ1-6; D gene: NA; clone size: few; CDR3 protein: CASSSDSYNSPLHF; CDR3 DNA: TGTGCCAGCAGTTCGGACAGTTATAATTCACCCCTCCACTTT
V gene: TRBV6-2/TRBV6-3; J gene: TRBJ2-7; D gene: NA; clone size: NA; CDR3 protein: CASSYPDKSSYEQYF; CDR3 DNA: TGTGCCAGCAGTTACCCAGACAAGAGCTCCTACGAGCAGTACTTC
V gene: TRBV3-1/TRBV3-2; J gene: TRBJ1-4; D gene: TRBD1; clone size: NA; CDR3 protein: CASSQGGQGNEKLFF; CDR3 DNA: TGTGCCAGCAGCCAAGGGGGACAGGGGAACGAAAAACTGTTTTTT
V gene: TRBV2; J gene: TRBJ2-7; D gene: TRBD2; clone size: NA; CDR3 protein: CASRESGTYEQYF; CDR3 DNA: TGTGCCAGCAGAGAAAGCGGGACGTACGAGCAGTACTTC
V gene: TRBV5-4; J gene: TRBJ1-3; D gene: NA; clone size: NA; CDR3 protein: CASSAPHSGNTIYF; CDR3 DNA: TGTGCCAGCAGCGCGCCCCACTCTGGAAACACCATATATTTT
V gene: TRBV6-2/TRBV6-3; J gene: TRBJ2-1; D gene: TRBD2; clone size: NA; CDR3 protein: CASSYEKRGVNEQFF; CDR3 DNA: TGTGCCAGCAGTTATGAAAAGCGGGGGGTCAATGAGCAGTTCTTC
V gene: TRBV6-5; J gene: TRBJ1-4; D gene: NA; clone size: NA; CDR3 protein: CASSSWAAGEEKLFF; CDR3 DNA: TGTGCCAGCAGTTCCTGGGCCGCCGGTGAAGAAAAACTGTTTTTT
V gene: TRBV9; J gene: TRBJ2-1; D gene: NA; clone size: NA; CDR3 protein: CASSVVMGGPQFF; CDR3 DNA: TGTGCCAGCAGCGTAGTAATGGGGGGTCCCCAGTTCTTC
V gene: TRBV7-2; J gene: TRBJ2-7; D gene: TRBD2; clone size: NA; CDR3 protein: CASSLVYGGSSYEQYF; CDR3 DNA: TGTGCCAGCAGCTTAGTCTACGGGGGGAGCTCCTACGAGCAGTACTTC
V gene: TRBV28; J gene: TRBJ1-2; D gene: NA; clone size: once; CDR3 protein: CASSDRYQYGYTF; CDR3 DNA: TGTGCCAGCAGTGACAGGTACCAGTATGGCTACACCTTC
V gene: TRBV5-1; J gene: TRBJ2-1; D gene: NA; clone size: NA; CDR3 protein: CASSLEARSHNEQFF; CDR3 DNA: TGCGCCAGCAGCTTGGAAGCGAGGTCCCACAATGAGCAGTTCTTC
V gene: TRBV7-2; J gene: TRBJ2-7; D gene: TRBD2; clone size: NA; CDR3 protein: CASSAETSGLQYF; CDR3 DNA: TGTGCCAGCAGCGCAGAGACTAGCGGCCTTCAGTACTTC
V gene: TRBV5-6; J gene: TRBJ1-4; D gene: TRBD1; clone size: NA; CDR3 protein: CASSYGTGYWRANEKLFF; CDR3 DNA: TGTGCCAGCAGCTACGGGACAGGGTACTGGCGGGCTAATGAAAAACTGTTTTTT
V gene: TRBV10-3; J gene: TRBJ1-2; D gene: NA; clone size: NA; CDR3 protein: CAISEFGDKEYGYTF; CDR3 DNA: TGTGCCATCAGTGAGTTTGGGGACAAAGAATATGGCTACACCTTC
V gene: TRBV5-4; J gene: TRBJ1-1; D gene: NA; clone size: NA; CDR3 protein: CASSFPREAEAFF; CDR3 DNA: TGTGCCAGCAGCTTCCCCCGGGAGGCGGAGGCTTTCTTT
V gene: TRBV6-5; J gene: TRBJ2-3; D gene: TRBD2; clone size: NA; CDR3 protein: CASTLNGRGADTQYF; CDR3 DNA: TGTGCCAGCACCCTAAACGGGCGGGGGGCAGATACGCAGTATTTT
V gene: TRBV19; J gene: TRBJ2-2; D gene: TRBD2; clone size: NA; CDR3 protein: CASSSSGGLSGELFF; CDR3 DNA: TGTGCCAGTAGTAGTAGCGGGGGATTGAGCGGGGAGCTGTTTTTT
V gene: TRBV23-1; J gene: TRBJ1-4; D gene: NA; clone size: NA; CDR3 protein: CASSQSRCPANEKLFF; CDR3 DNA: TGCGCCAGCAGTCAATCGCGATGCCCAGCGAATGAAAAACTGTTTTTT
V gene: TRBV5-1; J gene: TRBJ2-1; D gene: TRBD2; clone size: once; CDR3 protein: CASSWVAGANYNEQFF; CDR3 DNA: TGCGCCAGCAGCTGGGTAGCGGGGGCCAACTACAATGAGCAGTTCTTC
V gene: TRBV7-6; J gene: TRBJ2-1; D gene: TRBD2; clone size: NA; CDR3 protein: CASSFSGLAGGNNEQFF; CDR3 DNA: TGTGCCAGCAGCTTTTCGGGACTAGCGGGGGGAAACAATGAGCAGTTCTTC
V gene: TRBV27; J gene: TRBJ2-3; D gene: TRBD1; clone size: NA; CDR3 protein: CASSPWGTGGTDTQYF; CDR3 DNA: TGTGCCAGCAGTCCCTGGGGGACAGGGGGCACAGATACGCAGTATTTT
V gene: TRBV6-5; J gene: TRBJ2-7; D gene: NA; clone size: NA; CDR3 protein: CASSYFTGSHEQYF; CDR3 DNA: TGTGCCAGCAGTTACTTTACAGGGTCTCACGAGCAGTACTTC